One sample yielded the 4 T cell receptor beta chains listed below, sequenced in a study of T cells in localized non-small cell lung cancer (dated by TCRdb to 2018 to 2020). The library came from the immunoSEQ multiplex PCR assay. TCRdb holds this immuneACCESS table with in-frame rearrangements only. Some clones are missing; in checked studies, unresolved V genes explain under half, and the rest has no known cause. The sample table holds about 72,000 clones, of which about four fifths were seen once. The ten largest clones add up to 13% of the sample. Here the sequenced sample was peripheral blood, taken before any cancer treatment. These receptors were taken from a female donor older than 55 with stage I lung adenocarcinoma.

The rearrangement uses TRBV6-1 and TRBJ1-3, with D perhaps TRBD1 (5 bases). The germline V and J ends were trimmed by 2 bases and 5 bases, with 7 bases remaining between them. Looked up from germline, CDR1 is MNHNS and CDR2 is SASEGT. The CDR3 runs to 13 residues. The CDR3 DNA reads TGTGCCAGCAGTGAATCAGGGAGAAACACCATATATTTT. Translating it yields CASSESGRNTIYF.

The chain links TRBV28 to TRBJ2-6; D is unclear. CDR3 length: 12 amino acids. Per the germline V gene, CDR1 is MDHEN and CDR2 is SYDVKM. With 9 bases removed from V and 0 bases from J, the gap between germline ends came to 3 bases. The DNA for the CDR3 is TGTGCCAGTCTCTCTGGGGCCAACGTCCTGACTTTC. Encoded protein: CASLSGANVLTF.

CDR3 residues: CASSSKIRTEDERTDTQYF. In DNA form, the CDR3 reads TGTGCCAGTAGTTCAAAAATCCGGACAGAGGACGAACGCACAGATACGCAGTATTTT. The chain joins TRBV19 to TRBJ2-3; possibly TRBD1 for D (6 bases). Germline CDR1 is LNHDA and CDR2 is SQIVND (reference sequence). V was shortened by 5 bases and J by 1 base, with 25 bases between the two germline ends. This CDR3 is built from 19 residues. Together with reference TRBV19 and TRBJ2-3, the CDR3 gives the full variable domain: DGGITQSPKYLFRKEGQNVTLSCEQNLNHDAMYWYRQDPGQGLRLIYYSQIVNDFQKGDIAEGYSVSREKKESFPLTVTSAQKNPTAFYLCASSSKIRTEDERTDTQYFGPGTRLTVL.

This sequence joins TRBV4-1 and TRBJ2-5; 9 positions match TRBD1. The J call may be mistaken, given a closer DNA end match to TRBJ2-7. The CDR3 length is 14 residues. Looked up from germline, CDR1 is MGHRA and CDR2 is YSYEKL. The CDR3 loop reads CASSRRDRDYEQYF. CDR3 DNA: TGCGCCAGCAGCCGCCGGGACAGGGACTACGAGCAGTACTTC.